These 3 T cell receptor beta chains came from one sample sequenced in a study of blood T cell repertoires in COVID-19. Assay: immunoSEQ multiplex PCR; the TCRdb copy retains only in-frame clones and omits some. The sample records fewer than 250,000 clones, 65% to 85% being singletons. The specimen was peripheral blood. The source of these receptors is a man aged 45-60 years with active or convalescent COVID-19.

V and J are TRBV19 and TRBJ2-7; 7 bases match TRBD1. The CDR3 is 15 amino acids. CDR1 is LNHDA, CDR2 SQIVND, per germline (reference sequence). Trimming removed 2 bases from V and 2 bases from J; junction bases left unmatched: 6. CDR3 residues: CASSIFTGAPYEQYF. Written as DNA, the CDR3 is TGTGCCAGTAGTATATTTACAGGGGCGCCCTACGAGCAGTACTTC.

This sequence joins TRBV19 and TRBJ2-1; 14 bases fit TRBD2. V lost 1 base to trimming and J lost 12 bases; unmatched junction nucleotides: 8. Germline V gives CDR1 LNHDA, CDR2 SQIVND (reference sequence). This CDR3 comprises 16 residues. The CDR3 DNA reads as TGTGCCAGTAGTATAGGACTAGCGGGGGGGCCGAGTCGGCAGTTCTTC. This translates into CASSIGLAGGPSRQFF.

Points on this clone: Other DNA sequences within the sample encode an identical CDR3. The chain has TRBV12-3 or TRBV12-4 and TRBJ1-1, with a possible D match to TRBD1 (6 bases). V lost 3 bases to trimming and J lost 5 bases, with 10 bases between them. There are 13 residues in the CDR3. The CDR3 loop is CASSFGQGTEAFF. The CDR3 DNA sequence: TGTGCCAGCAGTTTTGGGCAGGGGACTGAAGCTTTCTTT.